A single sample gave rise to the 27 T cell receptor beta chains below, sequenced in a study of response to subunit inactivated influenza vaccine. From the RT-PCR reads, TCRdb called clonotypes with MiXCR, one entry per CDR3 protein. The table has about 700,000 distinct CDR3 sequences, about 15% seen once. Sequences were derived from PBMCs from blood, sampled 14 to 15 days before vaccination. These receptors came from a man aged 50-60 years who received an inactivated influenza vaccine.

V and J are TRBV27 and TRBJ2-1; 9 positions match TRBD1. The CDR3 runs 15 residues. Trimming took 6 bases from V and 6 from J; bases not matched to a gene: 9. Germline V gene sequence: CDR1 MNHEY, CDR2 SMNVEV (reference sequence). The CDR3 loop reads CASSWDRDFFNEQFF. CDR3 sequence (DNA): TGTGCCAGCAGCTGGGACAGGGATTTTTTCAATGAGCAGTTCTTC.

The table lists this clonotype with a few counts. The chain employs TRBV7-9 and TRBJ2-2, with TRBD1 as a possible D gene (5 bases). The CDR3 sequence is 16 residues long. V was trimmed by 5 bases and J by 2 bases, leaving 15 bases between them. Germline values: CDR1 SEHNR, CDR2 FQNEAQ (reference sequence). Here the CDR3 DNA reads TGTGCCAGCAGCCTTCAGGGTTGGGGTAACACCGGGGAGCTGTTTTTT. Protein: CASSLQGWGNTGELFF.

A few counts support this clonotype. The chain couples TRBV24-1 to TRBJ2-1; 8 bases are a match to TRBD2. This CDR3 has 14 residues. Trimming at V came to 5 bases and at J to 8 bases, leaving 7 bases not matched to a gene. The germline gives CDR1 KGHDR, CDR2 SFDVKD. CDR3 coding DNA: TGTGCCACCAGTGCCAGCGGGAGTACATATGAGCAGTTCTTC. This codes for CATSASGSTYEQFF.

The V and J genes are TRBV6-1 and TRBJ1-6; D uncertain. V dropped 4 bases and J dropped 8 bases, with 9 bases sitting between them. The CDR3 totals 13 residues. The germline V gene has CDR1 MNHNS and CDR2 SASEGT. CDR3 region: CASSADGYSPLHF. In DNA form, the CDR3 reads TGTGCCAGCAGTGCGGACGGATATTCACCCCTCCACTTT.

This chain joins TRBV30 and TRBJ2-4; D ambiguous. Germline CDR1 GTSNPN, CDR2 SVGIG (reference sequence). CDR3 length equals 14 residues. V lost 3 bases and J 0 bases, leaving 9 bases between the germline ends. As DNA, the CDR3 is TGTGCCTGGAGCTCCATTGTAGCCAAAAACATTCAGTACTTC. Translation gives CAWSSIVAKNIQYF.

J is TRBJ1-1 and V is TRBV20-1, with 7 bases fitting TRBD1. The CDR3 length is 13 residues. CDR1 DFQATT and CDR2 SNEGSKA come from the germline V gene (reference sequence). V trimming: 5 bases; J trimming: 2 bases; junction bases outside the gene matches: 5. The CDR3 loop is CSAPTGPNTEAFF. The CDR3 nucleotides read TGCAGTGCTCCGACAGGGCCCAACACTGAAGCTTTCTTT.

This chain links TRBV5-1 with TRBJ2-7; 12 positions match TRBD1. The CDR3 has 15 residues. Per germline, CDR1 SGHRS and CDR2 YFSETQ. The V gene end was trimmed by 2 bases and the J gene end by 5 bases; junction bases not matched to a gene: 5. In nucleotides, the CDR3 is TGCGCCAGCAGCTTAACGGGACAGGGGGCTCACGAGCAGTACTTC. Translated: CASSLTGQGAHEQYF. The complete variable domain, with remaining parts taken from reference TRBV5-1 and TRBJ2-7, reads KAGVTQTPRYLIKTRGQQVTLSCSPISGHRSVSWYQQTPGQGLQFLFEYFSETQRNKGNFPGRFSGRQFSNSRSEMNVSTLELGDSALYLCASSLTGQGAHEQYFGPGTRLTVT.

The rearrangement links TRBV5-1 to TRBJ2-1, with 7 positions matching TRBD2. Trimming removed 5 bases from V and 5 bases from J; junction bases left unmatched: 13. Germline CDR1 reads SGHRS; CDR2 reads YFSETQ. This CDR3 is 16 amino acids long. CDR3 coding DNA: TGCGCCAGCAGATTTTATTTAGCGGGCCCTAACAATGAGCAGTTCTTC. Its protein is CASRFYLAGPNNEQFF.

The CDR3 is CASSLFVRTEQYF. The DNA of the CDR3 is TGTGCCAGCAGCTTGTTCGTCCGGACCGAGCAGTACTTC. The V and J genes are TRBV7-2 and TRBJ2-7, with unresolved D. Germline V gives CDR1 SGHTA, CDR2 FQGNSA. The CDR3 length is 13 residues. Trimming cost V 3 bases and J 6 bases, with 12 bases left between them. The complete variable domain, with remaining parts taken from reference TRBV7-2 and TRBJ2-7, reads GAGVSQSPSNKVTEKGKDVELRCDPISGHTALYWYRQSLGQGLEFLIYFQGNSAPDKSGLPSDRFSAERTGGSVSTLTIQRTQQEDSAVYLCASSLFVRTEQYFGPGTRLTVT.

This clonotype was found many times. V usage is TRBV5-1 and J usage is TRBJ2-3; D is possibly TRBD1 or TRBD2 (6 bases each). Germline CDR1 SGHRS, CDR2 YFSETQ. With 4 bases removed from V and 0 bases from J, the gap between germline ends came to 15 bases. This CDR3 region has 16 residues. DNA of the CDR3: TGCGCCAGCAGCCCCGGGGGACATATTAGCACAGATACGCAGTATTTT. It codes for CASSPGGHISTDTQYF.

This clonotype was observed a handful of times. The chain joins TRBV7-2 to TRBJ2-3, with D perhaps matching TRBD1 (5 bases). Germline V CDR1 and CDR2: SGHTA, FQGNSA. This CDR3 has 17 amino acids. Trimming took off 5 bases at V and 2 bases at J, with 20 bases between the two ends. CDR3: CASSEWYGDGATDTQYF. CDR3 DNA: TGTGCCAGCAGCGAATGGTATGGGGATGGGGCCACAGATACGCAGTATTTT.

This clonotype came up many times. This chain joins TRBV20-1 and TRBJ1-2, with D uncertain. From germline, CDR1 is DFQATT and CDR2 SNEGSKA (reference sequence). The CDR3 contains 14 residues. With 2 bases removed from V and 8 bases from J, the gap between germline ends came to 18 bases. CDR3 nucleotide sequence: TGCAGTGCTAGACCTCTTACCCCAGGTTACGGCTACACCTTC. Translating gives CSARPLTPGYGYTF.

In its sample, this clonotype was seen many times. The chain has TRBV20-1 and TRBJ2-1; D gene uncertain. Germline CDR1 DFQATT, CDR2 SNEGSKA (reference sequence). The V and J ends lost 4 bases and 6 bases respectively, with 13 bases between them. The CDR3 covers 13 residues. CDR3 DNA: TGCAGTGCTAAAGGCCCCACCGCCAATGAGCAGTTCTTC. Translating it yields CSAKGPTANEQFF.

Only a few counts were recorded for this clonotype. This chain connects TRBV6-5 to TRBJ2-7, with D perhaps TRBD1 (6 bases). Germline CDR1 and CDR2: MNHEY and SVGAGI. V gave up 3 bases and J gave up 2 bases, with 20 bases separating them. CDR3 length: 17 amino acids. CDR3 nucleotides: TGTGCCAGCAGTTATACAGGTGGGGGCTCTGGGGCCTACGAGCAGTACTTC. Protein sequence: CASSYTGGGSGAYEQYF.

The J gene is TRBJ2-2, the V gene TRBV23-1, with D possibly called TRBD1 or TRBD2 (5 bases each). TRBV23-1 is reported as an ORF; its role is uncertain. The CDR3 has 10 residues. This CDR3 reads CVREYGELFF. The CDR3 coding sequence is TGCGTCAGGGAGTACGGGGAGCTGTTTTTT.

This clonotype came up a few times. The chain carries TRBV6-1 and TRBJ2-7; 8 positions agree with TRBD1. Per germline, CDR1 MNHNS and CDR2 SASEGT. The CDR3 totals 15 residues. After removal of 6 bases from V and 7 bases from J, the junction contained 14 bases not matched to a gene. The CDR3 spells CASRARDRPSGEQYF. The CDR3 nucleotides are TGTGCCAGCAGAGCCCGGGACAGGCCTTCCGGGGAGCAGTACTTC.

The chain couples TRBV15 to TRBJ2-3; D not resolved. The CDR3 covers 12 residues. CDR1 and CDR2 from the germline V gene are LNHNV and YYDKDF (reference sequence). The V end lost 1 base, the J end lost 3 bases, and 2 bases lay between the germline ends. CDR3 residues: CATSRATDTQYF. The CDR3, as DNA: TGTGCCACCAGCAGAGCAACAGATACGCAGTATTTT.

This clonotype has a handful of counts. The CDR3 here is CSVGGGGGTRYNEQFF. In DNA, the CDR3 is TGCAGCGTTGGAGGTGGGGGTGGGACTAGGTACAATGAGCAGTTCTTC. V usage is TRBV29-1 and J usage is TRBJ2-1, with 8 bases lining up with TRBD2. The CDR3 length is 16 residues. Germline V gene lookup returns CDR1 SQVTM and CDR2 ANQGSEA. With V trimmed by 4 bases and J by 4 bases, 12 bases remained unmatched.

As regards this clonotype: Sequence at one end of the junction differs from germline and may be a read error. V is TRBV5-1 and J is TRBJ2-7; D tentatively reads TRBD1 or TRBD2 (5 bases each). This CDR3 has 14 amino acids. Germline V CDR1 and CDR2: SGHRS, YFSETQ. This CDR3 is CASSLGDGSYEQYF. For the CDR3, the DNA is TGTGCCAGCAGCTTAGGGGACGGATCCTACGAGCAGTACTTC.

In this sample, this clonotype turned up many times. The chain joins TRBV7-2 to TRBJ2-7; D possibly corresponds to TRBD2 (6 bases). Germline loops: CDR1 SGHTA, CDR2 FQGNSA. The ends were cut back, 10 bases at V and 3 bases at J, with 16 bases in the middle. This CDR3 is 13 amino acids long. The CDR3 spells CATRGGARYEQYF. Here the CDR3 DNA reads TGTGCCACAAGGGGCGGGGCCCGCTACGAGCAGTACTTC.

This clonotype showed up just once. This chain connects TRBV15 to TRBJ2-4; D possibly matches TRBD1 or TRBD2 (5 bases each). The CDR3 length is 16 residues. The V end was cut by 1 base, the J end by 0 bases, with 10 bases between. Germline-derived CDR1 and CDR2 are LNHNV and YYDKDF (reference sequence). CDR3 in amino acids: CATSRVGELAKNIQYF. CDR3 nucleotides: TGTGCCACCAGCAGAGTGGGGGAGCTAGCCAAAAACATTCAGTACTTC.

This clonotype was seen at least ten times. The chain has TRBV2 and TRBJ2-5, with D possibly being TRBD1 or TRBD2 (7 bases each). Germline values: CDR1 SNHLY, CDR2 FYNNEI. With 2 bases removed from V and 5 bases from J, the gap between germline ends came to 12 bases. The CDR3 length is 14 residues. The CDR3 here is CASSERQGGETQYF. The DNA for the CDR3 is TGTGCCAGCAGTGAACGACAGGGAGGGGAGACCCAGTACTTC.

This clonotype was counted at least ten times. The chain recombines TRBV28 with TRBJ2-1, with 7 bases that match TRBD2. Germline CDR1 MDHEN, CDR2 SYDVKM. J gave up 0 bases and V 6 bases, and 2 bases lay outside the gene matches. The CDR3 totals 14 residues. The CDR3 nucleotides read TGTGCCAGCAGACTAGCGCACTCCTACAATGAGCAGTTCTTC. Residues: CASRLAHSYNEQFF.

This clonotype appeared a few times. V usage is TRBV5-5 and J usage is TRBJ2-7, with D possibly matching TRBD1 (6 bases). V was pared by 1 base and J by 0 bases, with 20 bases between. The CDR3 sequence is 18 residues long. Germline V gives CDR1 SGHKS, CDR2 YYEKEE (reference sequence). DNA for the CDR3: TGTGCCAGCAGCTTGCGCGACACAGGGTCCGCGAGCTCCTACGAGCAGTACTTC. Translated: CASSLRDTGSASSYEQYF.

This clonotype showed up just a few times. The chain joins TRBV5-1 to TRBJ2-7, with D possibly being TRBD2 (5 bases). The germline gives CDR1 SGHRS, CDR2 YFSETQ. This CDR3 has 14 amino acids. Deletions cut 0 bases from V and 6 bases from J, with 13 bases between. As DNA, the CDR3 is TGCGCCAGCAGCTTGGGAGGACTCTCTCCCGAGCAGTACTTC. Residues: CASSLGGLSPEQYF. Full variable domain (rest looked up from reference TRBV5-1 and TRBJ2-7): KAGVTQTPRYLIKTRGQQVTLSCSPISGHRSVSWYQQTPGQGLQFLFEYFSETQRNKGNFPGRFSGRQFSNSRSEMNVSTLELGDSALYLCASSLGGLSPEQYFGPGTRLTVT.

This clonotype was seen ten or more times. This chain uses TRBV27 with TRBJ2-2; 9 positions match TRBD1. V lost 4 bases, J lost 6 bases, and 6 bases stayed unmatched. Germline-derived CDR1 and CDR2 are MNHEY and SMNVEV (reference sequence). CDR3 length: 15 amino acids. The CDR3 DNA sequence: TGTGCCAGCAGTTCGGGGACAGGGCCGGCCGGGGAGCTGTTTTTT. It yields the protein CASSSGTGPAGELFF.

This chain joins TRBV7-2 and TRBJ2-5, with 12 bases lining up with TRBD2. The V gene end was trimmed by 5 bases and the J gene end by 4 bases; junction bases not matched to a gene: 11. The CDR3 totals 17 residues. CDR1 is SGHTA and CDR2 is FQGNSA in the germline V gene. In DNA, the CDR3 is TGTGCCAGCAGCCCGGTCGGGCTAGCGGGGGGGCGAGAGACCCAGTACTTC. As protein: CASSPVGLAGGRETQYF.